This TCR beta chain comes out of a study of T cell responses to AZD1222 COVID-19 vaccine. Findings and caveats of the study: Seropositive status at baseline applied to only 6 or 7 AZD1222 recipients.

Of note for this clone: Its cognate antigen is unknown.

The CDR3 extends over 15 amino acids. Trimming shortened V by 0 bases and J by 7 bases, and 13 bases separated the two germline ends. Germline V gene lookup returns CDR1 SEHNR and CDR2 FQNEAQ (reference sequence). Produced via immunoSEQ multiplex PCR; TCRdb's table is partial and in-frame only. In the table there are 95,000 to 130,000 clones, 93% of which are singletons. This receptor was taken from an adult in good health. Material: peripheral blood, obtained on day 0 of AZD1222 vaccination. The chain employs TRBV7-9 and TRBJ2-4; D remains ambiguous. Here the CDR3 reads CASSLAGPVRNIQYF. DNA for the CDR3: TGTGCCAGCAGCTTAGCTGGACCAGTAAGGAACATTCAGTACTTC.